The clone carrying this T cell receptor delta chain was observed many times. What it binds is not known. The template was reverse-transcribed extracted RNA. Multiplex PCR used pooled V-gene forward primers and a constant-region reverse primer to amplify CDR3s. TCRdb called clones from the multiplex PCR reads again using CATT. The data show tens of thousands of delta-chain clones, with around a sixth seen just once and about 0.5% held by the top ten. The data derive from a study of Vδ1+ human thymocytes. Germline loops: CDR1 NSMFDY, CDR2 ISSIKDK. After removal of 4 bases from V and 10 bases from J, the junction contained 17 bases not matched to a gene. The CDR3 totals 16 residues. Study-wide findings and caveats: Thymic TRG and TRD repertoires appeared highly polyclonal. TRD repertoires were essentially private, unlike widely shared TRG clonotypes. Despite high sort purity, roughly a fifth of thymic T cell receptor delta sequences were Vdelta2.

Purity of the sorted Vdelta1+ thymocytes ranged from roughly 97% to 99.6%. This TCR was recovered from a boy under two years old who had congenital heart surgery. The sequenced sample was Vdelta1+ gamma-delta thymocytes from the thymus. Subset described: FACS-sorted CD3+ TCRalphabeta- TCRVdelta1+ TCRVdelta2- thymocytes. This chain links TRAV29/DV5 with TRDJ1; 12 nucleotides align to TRDD3. The CDR3 nucleotides read TGTGCAGCATCCCCTTACTGGGGGATACACCAGAGAACACTCATCTTT. Translation: CAASPYWGIHQRTLIF.